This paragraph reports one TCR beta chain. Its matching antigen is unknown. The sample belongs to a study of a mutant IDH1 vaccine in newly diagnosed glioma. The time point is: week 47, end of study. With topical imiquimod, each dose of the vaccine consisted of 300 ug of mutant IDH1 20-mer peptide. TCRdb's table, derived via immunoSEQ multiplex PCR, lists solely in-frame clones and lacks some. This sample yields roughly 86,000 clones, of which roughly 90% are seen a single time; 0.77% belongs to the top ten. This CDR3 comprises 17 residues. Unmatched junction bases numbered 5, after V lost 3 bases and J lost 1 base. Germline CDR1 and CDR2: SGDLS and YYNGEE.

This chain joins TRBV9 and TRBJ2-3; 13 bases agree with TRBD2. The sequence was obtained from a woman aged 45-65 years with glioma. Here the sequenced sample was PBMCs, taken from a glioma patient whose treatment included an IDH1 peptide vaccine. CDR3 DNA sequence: TGTGCCAGCAGCGGGACTAGCGGGAGAGGCGGCACAGATACGCAGTATTTT. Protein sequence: CASSGTSGRGGTDTQYF.